These T cell receptor beta chains were read from a single sample in a study of blood T cells in healthy people across ages. TCRdb passed the 5' RACE reads through MiXCR, listing each CDR3 protein once. This sample has roughly 1,800,000 distinct CDR3 sequences, with roughly 50% found just once. Sample: blood. Source of these receptors: a woman in her thirties or forties in good health. Each CDR3 is given with its conserved first and last residue. The order of the fields is D gene, clone size, V gene, J gene, CDR3 DNA, CDR3 protein. A D gene is named only where the DNA matches it firmly. Where a row states a size, it is once, few, many or the class of an expanded clone; other rows omit it.

TRBD1	once	TRBV6-2/TRBV6-3	TRBJ1-6	TGTGCCAGCAGTCGGACAGGGGGCTATTCACCCCTCCACTTT	CASSRTGGYSPLHF
NA	NA	TRBV5-1	TRBJ2-7	TGCGCCAGCAGCTTACTAGAGGTTCGCGAGCAGTACTTC	CASSLLEVREQYF
TRBD1	NA	TRBV20-1	TRBJ1-2	TGCAGTGCTAGGGGGGACAGTCATAACTATGGCTACACCTTC	CSARGDSHNYGYTF
NA	NA	TRBV7-3	TRBJ2-1	TGTGCCAGCAGCCATTTGCAGGGGGGACACAATGAGCAGTTCTTC	CASSHLQGGHNEQFF
NA	NA	TRBV7-9	TRBJ1-5	TGTGCCAGCAGCTTCACGACAGGTTATAGCAATCAGCCCCAGCATTTT	CASSFTTGYSNQPQHF
NA	NA	TRBV14	TRBJ2-2	TGTGCCAGCAGCCAAGTCCCTAGAGGCAGACCCACCGGGGAGCTGTTTTTT	CASSQVPRGRPTGELFF
TRBD1	NA	TRBV5-1	TRBJ2-3	TGCGCCAGCACCCGACAGGGGGCGACGTCAGATACGCAGTATTTT	CASTRQGATSDTQYF
NA	NA	TRBV29-1	TRBJ2-3	TGCAGCGCGAAGATAGGGGCCGGCACAGATACGCAGTATTTT	CSAKIGAGTDTQYF
TRBD2	few	TRBV2	TRBJ2-1	TGTGCCAGCAGTGGGGCGGGGGGCCGCGAGCAGTTCTTC	CASSGAGGREQFF
NA	few	TRBV6-2/TRBV6-3	TRBJ2-7	TGTGCCAGCAGTACAAGGGTGAAGGGCGAGCAGTACTTC	CASSTRVKGEQYF
NA	few	TRBV6-1	TRBJ2-5	TGTGCCAGCAGTGCCAGCCCCGGGATAGAGACCCAGTACTTC	CASSASPGIETQYF
NA	once	TRBV7-9	TRBJ2-2	TGTGCCAGCAGCCCCACACGGCGAGGGCCCGGGGAGCTGTTTTTT	CASSPTRRGPGELFF
NA	NA	TRBV3-1	TRBJ2-5	TGTGCCAGCAGCCAAGATTTCGCAGAAGAGACCCAGTACTTC	CASSQDFAEETQYF
NA	NA	TRBV28	TRBJ2-1	TGTGCCAGCAGTAGCCCCTCAAGTGGGGGGAATAAGTTCTTC	CASSSPSSGGNKFF
NA	NA	TRBV7-8	TRBJ1-1	TGTGCCAGCAGCGAACTAACAGGGTCCCATTTCTTT	CASSELTGSHFF
NA	NA	TRBV7-2	TRBJ2-6	TGTGCCAGCAGCTTAAGTGTGAGATTGAGTGGGGCCAACGTCCTGACTTTC	CASSLSVRLSGANVLTF
NA	many	TRBV5-1	TRBJ2-5	TGCGCCAGCAGCCAACCGACGGACCAAGAGACCCAGTACTTC	CASSQPTDQETQYF
NA	NA	TRBV6-1	TRBJ2-4	TGTGCCAGCAGTGAGCGGACTGGGAAGCAGTACTTC	CASSERTGKQYF
NA	NA	TRBV4-2	TRBJ2-5	TGTGCCAGCAGCCAAGTACTAGGGGGGGGGGCGAGGGAGACCCAGTACTTC	CASSQVLGGGARETQYF
NA	NA	TRBV6-6	TRBJ2-7	TGTGCCAGCAGTTACTCATCCCAGGGTATTCGCTACGAGCAGTACTTC	CASSYSSQGIRYEQYF
TRBD1	NA	TRBV20-1	TRBJ1-6	TGCAGTGCTAGGGGGGACAGGCCACATAATTTACCCCTCCACTTT	CSARGDRPHNLPLHF
NA	NA	TRBV7-9	TRBJ1-1	TGTGCCAGCAGCTTTGAAAAGACCACTGAAGCTTTCTTT	CASSFEKTTEAFF
TRBD1	NA	TRBV14	TRBJ2-7	TGTGCCAGCAGCCAAACCGGGACAGGGGGCCAGTACTTC	CASSQTGTGGQYF
NA	few	TRBV2	TRBJ2-4	TGTGCCAGCAGGAGTGGCAGTACGGCCAAAAACATTCAGTACTTC	CASRSGSTAKNIQYF
NA	NA	TRBV29-1	TRBJ2-5	TGCAGCGTTGAAGATCCGTCAGCGGCGGAGACCCAGTACTTC	CSVEDPSAAETQYF
NA	NA	TRBV19	TRBJ1-2	TGTGCCAGTATGAGGGGAACCTATGGCTACACCTTC	CASMRGTYGYTF
TRBD1	NA	TRBV6-5	TRBJ2-7	TGTGCCAGCAGTTACACCGGACAGGCGATAGAGAAGAGCTCCTACGAGCAGTACTTC	CASSYTGQAIEKSSYEQYF
NA	NA	TRBV27	TRBJ2-1	TGTGCCAGCAGTTTATACCGGGATAACAATGAGCAGTTCTTC	CASSLYRDNNEQFF
NA	NA	TRBV28	TRBJ1-2	TGTGCCAGCAGTTCCCTGACAGGTGGTACTAACTATGGCTACACCTTC	CASSSLTGGTNYGYTF
NA	few	TRBV2	TRBJ2-3	TGTGCCAGAAGGATGGGACTTAACACAGATACGCAGTATTTT	CARRMGLNTDTQYF
TRBD1	NA	TRBV6-5	TRBJ1-2	TGTGCCAGCAGTTACGGGGAGACAGGGGCTATCTATGGCTACACCTTC	CASSYGETGAIYGYTF
NA	few	TRBV7-9	TRBJ2-6	TGTGCCAGCAGCTTATTCCGAGGGGGACCCTCTGGGGCCAACGTCCTGACTTTC	CASSLFRGGPSGANVLTF
TRBD2	NA	TRBV12-3/TRBV12-4	TRBJ2-3	TGTGCCAGCAGTTTAGGAGTTGGAGCGGGGGGTAGCACAGATACGCAGTATTTT	CASSLGVGAGGSTDTQYF
TRBD1	NA	TRBV27	TRBJ2-6	TGTGCCAGCAGTAAACGACAGGGGATCTCTGGGGCCAACGTCCTGACTTTC	CASSKRQGISGANVLTF
NA	NA	TRBV7-9	TRBJ2-7	TGTGCCAGCAACCCTACCGGGGGCTACGAGCAGTACTTC	CASNPTGGYEQYF
NA	NA	TRBV7-2	TRBJ2-5	TGTGCCAGCAGTCCGAGGGGGGGGAACCAAGAGACCCAGTACTTC	CASSPRGGNQETQYF
NA	few	TRBV12-3/TRBV12-4	TRBJ2-5	TGTGCCAGCAGTTTTAGGGGGAGGAAAGAGACCCAGTACTTC	CASSFRGRKETQYF
TRBD2	NA	TRBV7-9	TRBJ2-1	TGTGCCAGCAGTGGTACTAGCGGGGTGGGATACAATGAGCAGTTCTTC	CASSGTSGVGYNEQFF
TRBD2	NA	TRBV12-3/TRBV12-4	TRBJ2-3	TGTGCCAGCAGTTTAAAAGCCCTTAGACTAGCGGCGACGACAGATACGCAGTATTTT	CASSLKALRLAATTDTQYF